This T cell receptor beta chain is from a study of T cell repertoires in cytomegalovirus infection. Overall study: Public TCR beta signature analysis indicated the presence of both CMV infection and matching HLA type.

MiXCR, applied by TCRdb to the reads, yields one record per CDR3 protein. The sample shows around 530,000 distinct CDR3 sequences, about 26% of them seen only once. Overall study findings and caveats: The ex vivo response was dominated by HLA-C-restricted CMV-specific TCR beta clonotypes.

With respect to this clonotype: Antigen unknown.

The TCR comes from a human donor in good health (CMV status not recorded). Some clones in this sample may be carry-over from other donors' samples. Sequencing used PBMCs.

The CDR3 loop is CASRTSITGELFF. CDR3 DNA sequence: TGTGCCAGTAGGACCTCAATTACCGGGGAGCTGTTTTTT. The rearrangement uses TRBV19 and TRBJ2-2; D gene unclear. The length of the CDR3 is 13 residues. V lost 6 bases and J lost 5, with 10 bases in between. Germline V gene lookup returns CDR1 LNHDA and CDR2 SQIVND (reference sequence).